The next 5 T cell receptor beta chains were all read from a single sample in a study of beta chain features in type 1 diabetes listed by TCRdb under 2018. Library prep was done by the immunoSEQ multiplex PCR assay. The High Capacity cDNA Reverse Transcription Kit was used to reverse transcribe all of the isolated RNA, meaning that expressed TCRB transcripts were what got sequenced. In its TCRdb copy, this immuneACCESS table keeps in-frame sequences only and misses some clones. Where compared with another copy, unresolved V genes explain less than half of these, and the others have no known cause. This sample comprises 150,000 to 160,000 clones, approximately 10% of them detected only once. The ten largest account for about 1.9% of the sample. Sequenced: central memory CD4+ T cells from blood. The receptors were sampled from a man between 18 and 35 years old in good health.

In its sample, this clone was seen a few times. This rearrangement joins TRBV4-3 to TRBJ2-5, with no clear D. V lost 1 base and J 4 bases, leaving 10 bases between the germline ends. In germline, CDR1 is LGHNA, CDR2 YSLEER. The length of the CDR3 is 14 residues. CDR3 DNA sequence: TGCGCCAGCAGCCAAGGTATAGGCGGAGAGACCCAGTACTTC. It is translated as CASSQGIGGETQYF.

This clone was seen a handful of times. The chain recombines TRBV9 with TRBJ1-2; D ambiguous. The CDR3 runs to 14 residues. Germline V gives CDR1 SGDLS, CDR2 YYNGEE. Trimming cost V 0 bases and J 2 bases, with 8 bases left between them. The CDR3 reads CASSVDLTNYGYTF. In DNA, the CDR3 is TGTGCCAGCAGCGTAGACCTGACGAACTATGGCTACACCTTC.

CDR3 DNA sequence: TGTGCCAGCCCGGGCGGCGGGACTAGCGGGAGTGATTCAGATACGCAGTATTTT. Protein: CASPGGGTSGSDSDTQYF. The chain combines TRBV7-7 with TRBJ2-3, with 14 bases matching TRBD2. V was pared by 8 bases and J by 4 bases, with 14 bases of the junction left unmatched. Germline values: CDR1 SSHAT, CDR2 FNYEAQ (reference sequence). The CDR3 contains 18 residues.

This clone was seen repeatedly, ten times or more. V and J are TRBV5-1 and TRBJ2-7, with 10 bases matching TRBD1. V was pared by 3 bases and J by 4 bases, with 4 bases of the junction left unmatched. Germline-derived CDR1 and CDR2 are SGHRS and YFSETQ. The CDR3 runs to 14 residues. CDR3 loop: CASSSDRGLYEQYF. Written as DNA, the CDR3 is TGCGCCAGCAGCTCGGACAGGGGGTTGTACGAGCAGTACTTC.

The J gene is TRBJ2-7, the V gene TRBV23-1, with a tentative D call TRBD1 (6 bases). TRBV23-1 is flagged as an ORF with uncertain function. The CDR3 loop spans 14 amino acids. V was shortened by 3 bases and J by 6 bases, with 15 bases between the two germline ends. The CDR3 DNA follows: TGCGCCAGCAGTCATATCAGGGGTACCTCCGAGCAGTACTTC. Its translation is CASSHIRGTSEQYF.